This T cell receptor (beta chain) originates from a study of T cells in Graves' hyperthyroidism and ophthalmopathy. Study information: Before any treatment, at initial diagnosis, peripheral blood was collected.

Orbital computed tomography and thyroid ultrasound, together with serum TRAb and thyroxine and clinical symptoms, were used for diagnoses. Between the trimmed V and J ends, which lost 11 bases and 7 bases, there was a span of 18 bases. Germline V lookup: CDR1 SNHLY, CDR2 FYNNEI. The CDR3 loop spans 13 amino acids. The TCR beta CDR3 regions underwent amplification using RNA transcripts as the source. Carried out on the TCR CDR3, a first-round RT-PCR used the HTBI primer set. TCRdb re-called the multiplex PCR reads through MiXCR, storing one row per CDR3 protein. The table includes 250,000 to 400,000 distinct CDR3 sequences, around 13% detected once.

The chain joins TRBV2 to TRBJ2-1; the D gene is possibly TRBD2 (7 bases). The clonotype comes from a woman in her forties with Graves' ophthalmopathy. The sequenced sample consisted of blood. CDR3 coding DNA: TGTGCCGTCGGAGGGGGGGTTACGAATGAGCAGTTCTTC. Translating it yields CAVGGGVTNEQFF.